Shown below are 3 T cell receptor beta chains from a single sample sequenced in a study of regulatory T cells in long-lasting Graves disease. Time point of the sample: newly diagnosed GD, antithyroid drugs for less than 3 months. PBMC-derived RNA was used for the TCR library. Arm-PCR of CDR3 regions and iRepertoire HTBI primers were used to build TCR beta libraries. TCRdb reprocessed the multiplex PCR reads with MiXCR, giving one entry per CDR3 protein. Here the sample spans approximately 470,000 distinct CDR3 sequences, 15% to 20% being singletons. The sample was also linked to a second study, of T cells in Graves' hyperthyroidism and ophthalmopathy.

Sequencing used peripheral blood mononuclear cells (PBMCs), obtained at new diagnosis, from a patient treated with antithyroid drugs. The receptors come from a man aged 40-50 years with Graves disease.

The genes are TRBV20-1 and TRBJ2-3; 13 bases map to TRBD2. The V and J ends lost 4 bases and 0 bases, in that order; junction bases with no gene match: 10. CDR1 is DFQATT and CDR2 is SNEGSKA in the germline V gene (reference sequence). The length of the CDR3 is 18 residues. The CDR3 sequence is CSATPEGLAGTSTDTQYF. The CDR3 coding sequence is TGCAGTGCTACGCCTGAGGGACTAGCGGGAACTAGCACAGATACGCAGTATTTT.

This clonotype came up many times. The chain couples TRBV29-1 to TRBJ2-1; 10 nucleotides agree with TRBD1. The junction had 4 bases not matched to a gene; V was cut back by 4 bases and J by 7 bases. CDR3 length: 13 residues. Germline values: CDR1 SQVTM, CDR2 ANQGSEA. The CDR3 DNA reads TGCAGCGTTGCCGGGACAGGGGTTAATGAGCAGTTCTTC. It specifies CSVAGTGVNEQFF.

Ten or more counts support this clonotype. The rearrangement joins TRBV27 to TRBJ2-5; TRBD1 is a possible D gene (6 bases). Germline V CDR1 and CDR2: MNHEY, SMNVEV (reference sequence). V lost 4 bases and J 1 base, leaving 10 bases between the germline ends. CDR3 length: 14 residues. Here the CDR3 reads CASSWSGAQETQYF. In DNA form, the CDR3 reads TGTGCCAGCAGTTGGTCAGGGGCCCAAGAGACCCAGTACTTC.